The 14 T cell receptor beta chains presented below share a single source sample, sequenced in a study of early T cells in non-severe SARS-CoV-2 infection. Via MiXCR, TCRdb re-called the 5' RACE reads, giving one row per CDR3 protein. There are approximately 99,000 distinct CDR3 sequences in the sample; 12% occur only once, and 3% to 3.5% lies in the top ten. The sequenced sample was whole blood. The receptors originated from an adult who was a healthcare worker with PCR-confirmed SARS-CoV-2 infection or an uninfected control (not recorded which).

This clonotype was picked up a small number of times. The genes are TRBV20-1 and TRBJ1-2; 7 bases are a match to TRBD1. This CDR3 has 15 amino acids. The V gene's germline CDR1 is DFQATT and CDR2 SNEGSKA (reference sequence). Losses at the gene ends were 6 bases for V and 6 bases for J; bases not matched to a gene: 16. CDR3 residues: CSAQAGAGTADGYTF. The CDR3 DNA reads as TGCAGTGCCCAGGCGGGCGCCGGGACAGCGGATGGCTACACCTTC.

The DNA for the CDR3 is TGTGCCAGCAGTTTAAGACAGGGCCCGGGGACTGAAGCTTTCTTT. Its translation is CASSLRQGPGTEAFF. The rearrangement joins TRBV27 to TRBJ1-1; 7 bases map to TRBD1. The J segment lost 5 bases and the V segment lost 2 bases, leaving 8 bases of the junction unmatched. This CDR3 region has 15 residues. Germline V CDR1 and CDR2: MNHEY, SMNVEV (reference sequence).

The genes are TRBV12-3 or TRBV12-4 and TRBJ1-2; no firm D call. This CDR3 region has 14 residues. Trimming removed 3 bases from V and 0 bases from J, with 8 bases in between. The chain's CDR3 is CASSFRVPNYGYTF. CDR3 sequence (DNA): TGTGCCAGCAGTTTTCGGGTTCCTAACTATGGCTACACCTTC.

This chain uses TRBV30 with TRBJ2-2; D not certain. This CDR3 is 14 amino acids long. CDR1 and CDR2 from the germline V gene are GTSNPN and SVGIG (reference sequence). Between the trimmed V and J ends, which lost 3 bases and 2 bases, there was a span of 10 bases. The CDR3 is CAWRRQSNTGELFF. In nucleotides, the CDR3 is TGTGCCTGGAGACGGCAGTCAAACACCGGGGAGCTGTTTTTT. Based on the CDR3 plus reference TRBV30 and TRBJ2-2, the full variable domain is SQTIHQWPATLVQPVGSPLSLECTVEGTSNPNLYWYRQAAGRGLQLLFYSVGIGQISSEVPQNLSASRPQDRQFILSSKKLLLSDSGFYLCAWRRQSNTGELFFGEGSRLTVL.

V is TRBV28 and J is TRBJ2-3; D ambiguous. The CDR3 has 12 amino acids. Germline V lookup: CDR1 MDHEN, CDR2 SYDVKM. Trimming shortened V by 6 bases and J by 0 bases, and 4 bases separated the two germline ends. CDR3 amino acids: CASRGSTDTQYF. CDR3 bases: TGTGCCAGCAGGGGGAGCACAGATACGCAGTATTTT. Using reference TRBV28 and TRBJ2-3 for the parts outside the CDR3, the full variable domain is DVKVTQSSRYLVKRTGEKVFLECVQDMDHENMFWYRQDPGLGLRLIYFSYDVKMKEKGDIPEGYSVSREKKERFSLILESASTNQTSMYLCASRGSTDTQYFGPGTRLTVL.

V gene TRBV9 combines with J gene TRBJ2-1; 12 positions agree with TRBD2. Germline V gene data show CDR1 as SGDLS and CDR2 as YYNGEE. This CDR3 has 19 amino acids. J gave up 7 bases and V 3 bases, and 17 bases lay outside the gene matches. This CDR3 reads CASSARGLAGGSVGNEQFF. The CDR3 region has the DNA TGTGCCAGCAGCGCCAGAGGCCTAGCGGGAGGGTCAGTCGGAAATGAGCAGTTCTTC.

This clonotype was seen many times. The V and J genes are TRBV20-1 and TRBJ1-2; 8 nucleotides match TRBD1. Germline CDR1 reads DFQATT; CDR2 reads SNEGSKA (reference sequence). This CDR3 contains 16 residues. V lost 0 bases, J lost 3 bases, and 9 bases stayed unmatched. The CDR3 is CSARDSRAGGDYGYTF. CDR3 nucleotide sequence: TGCAGTGCTAGAGATTCCCGGGCAGGGGGCGACTATGGCTACACCTTC.

The sample holds many counts of this clonotype. CDR3 DNA: TGTGCCAGCAGCAGAGCAGCCACAGATACGCAGTATTTT. Translating gives CASSRAATDTQYF. The J gene is TRBJ2-3, the V gene TRBV9; D call uncertain. Germline V CDR1 and CDR2: SGDLS, YYNGEE. V gave up 4 bases and J gave up 2 bases, with 8 bases separating them. The CDR3 contains 13 residues.

The table lists this clonotype with many counts. The gene calls are TRBV6-5 and TRBJ2-5, with 8 bases identical to TRBD1. This CDR3 comprises 16 residues. The germline V gene encodes CDR1 MNHEY and CDR2 SVGAGI. Trimming took 6 bases from V and 5 from J; bases not matched to a gene: 14. CDR3 sequence (DNA): TGTGCCAGCAGCCGACAGGGGCTGACTCCGGGGGAGACCCAGTACTTC. Residues: CASSRQGLTPGETQYF.

V and J are TRBV29-1 and TRBJ2-2, with TRBD2 identical over 8 bases. The V and J ends lost 5 bases and 4 bases, in that order; junction bases with no gene match: 12. Germline V CDR1 and CDR2: SQVTM, ANQGSEA. The CDR3 sequence is 16 residues long. The CDR3 is CSVHTPLAGSTGELFF. CDR3 nucleotide sequence: TGCAGCGTTCACACCCCCCTAGCGGGTAGCACCGGGGAGCTGTTTTTT.

The chain combines TRBV5-8 with TRBJ2-3; 10 bases align to TRBD2. The germline V gene encodes CDR1 SGHTS and CDR2 YDEGEE. This CDR3 is built from 16 residues. V lost 4 bases to trimming and J lost 2 bases; unmatched junction nucleotides: 7. The CDR3 bases are TGTGCCAGCAGCATCGTAGCGGGGGGAGCCACAGATACGCAGTATTTT. This gives the protein CASSIVAGGATDTQYF.

This clonotype was seen a few times. J is TRBJ2-3 and V is TRBV29-1; D is unresolved. The CDR3 consists of 14 residues. Germline CDR1 reads SQVTM; CDR2 reads ANQGSEA. With 4 bases removed from V and 2 bases from J, the gap between germline ends came to 13 bases. This chain's CDR3 is CSVGAMEYTDTQYF. DNA of the CDR3: TGCAGCGTTGGGGCGATGGAGTACACAGATACGCAGTATTTT.

Points on this clonotype: An end of the junction differs from the germline gene, which may be a read error. The chain carries TRBV28 and TRBJ1-5; 11 bases align to TRBD1. The germline gives CDR1 MDHEN, CDR2 SYDVKM. There are 16 residues in the CDR3. Written as DNA, the CDR3 is TGTGCGGCAGCGCCGGTAAGGACAGGGGGCAAACAGCCCCAGCATTTT. This translates into CAAAPVRTGGKQPQHF.

This clonotype has ten or more counts. The J gene is TRBJ2-7, the V gene TRBV5-1; 8 bases align to TRBD1. In germline, CDR1 is SGHRS, CDR2 YFSETQ. J gave up 6 bases and V 3 bases, and 5 bases lay outside the gene matches. There are 13 residues in the CDR3. The CDR3 loop is CASSSDRGGEQYF. The DNA of the CDR3 is TGCGCCAGCAGCTCAGACAGGGGAGGCGAGCAGTACTTC.